This TCR beta chain was sequenced in a study of shared T cell receptors in the human thymus (dated by TCRdb to about 2021). General notes on the study: The study examined how self-reactive, shared T-cell receptor alpha chains are generated in the human thymus.

Counted from cysteine to phenylalanine, this CDR3 has 17 amino acids. The CDR3 DNA has 51 bases and is translated from base 1. From V the trimming removes 4 bases and from J it removes 4 bases, while the gene matches leave 12 bases of the junction unaccounted for. According to the germline V gene, CDR1 reads SGHDT and CDR2 reads YYEEEE. Receptor amplification or capture employed the immunoSEQ multiplex PCR assay. TCRdb took over this immuneACCESS table, retaining in-frame rearrangements with V and J assigned. Such tables are incomplete; in checked studies, under half of the missing clones stem from an unresolved V gene, and the remainder is unexplained. In this sample the table shows hundreds of thousands of clones, around nine tenths of which occur a single time. The ten most abundant clones make up approximately 0.011% of the sample. As concerns this clone: The specificity of this receptor is unknown. No much larger clone is present one base from it, and per-base qualities are unavailable.

These data also featured in a second study, about human thymus T cells. The other study reports the following: The donors were immunologically healthy infants in Finland who had open corrective cardiac surgery for congenital heart defects. Thymus tissue was obtained as surgical resects removed during corrective cardiac surgery. V and J gene segment usage appeared biased in both thymic and peripheral blood repertoires. Highly overlapping thymic TCR repertoires among unrelated individuals were reported in the related research. TCR alpha and beta repertoires from fewer than ten infant thymus samples and four related peripheral blood samples were characterized in the study. Donor ages ranged from roughly 6 to 244 days, and the cohort comprised about six male and a couple of female infants. Thymocytes were released mechanically from tissue and stored at -70 °C as pellets of about 9.5-32 million cells. A QIAsymphony instrument was used to extract genomic DNA from frozen cell pellets. The immunoSEQ multiplex PCR assay was used to amplify the TCRB and TCRAD loci from a standardized amount of quality-controlled genomic DNA. The amplicons covered the V(D)J region and were long enough to include the CDR3 and to identify the V and J genes. Through the commercial immunoSEQ service, the amplicons were sequenced on an Illumina platform. Primer bias and sequencing errors were corrected using previously described methods, and TCRAD and TCRB definitions followed the IMGT database. The repertoires were analysed using immunoSEQ Analyzer 3.0 and VDJTools for basic statistics, V/J segment usage, diversity estimates, rarefaction and pairwise overlap. Diversity was estimated using the Chao1, ChaoE, Efron-Thisted, Shannon and inverse Simpson indices, and was also estimated on datasets down-sampled to the size of the smallest sample. Repertoire overlap was assessed by strict matching of CDR3 nucleotide sequence, V gene and J gene, and clustering was done by Jaccard-based multidimensional scaling. On average, thymus samples gave 750,000 to 1,000,000 unique TCRB clonotypes, whereas blood samples gave some 84,000.

Sequenced material: thymocytes. The TCR sequence derives from a boy younger than two with a congenital heart defect. Donor details come from another sample of the same person, matched by shared clones. The rearranged chain carries TRBV5-6 and TRBJ2-3; 10 junctional bases match TRBD2. The CDR3 protein sequence reads: CASSQTLAGEAPDTQYF. The nucleotide sequence is TGTGCCAGCAGCCAAACCCTAGCGGGAGAGGCCCCAGATACGCAGTATTTT.